Listed below are T cell receptor beta chains from one sample, sequenced in a study of OX40 agonist ivuxolimab in advanced cancers. The repertoire was sequenced with immunoSEQ multiplex PCR; TCRdb's copy has only in-frame clones and lacks some. Among about 150,000 clones listed, roughly 91% were seen once. Sequencing was performed on CD4+ or CD8+ T cells sorted from blood, taken in a trial of the OX40 agonist ivuxolimab. These receptors were collected from an adult with an advanced solid tumor such as melanoma, head and neck, liver or kidney cancer. CDR3s include the opening cysteine and the closing phenylalanine or tryptophan. A D gene is named only where the DNA matches it firmly. Size is stated for part of the rows, as once, few or many counts, or as a class when the clone is expanded.

>-|TRBD1|TRBV10-1|TRBJ2-1
CASARQGDNEQFF
TGCGCCAGCGCCCGACAGGGGGACAATGAGCAGTTCTTC
>-|-|TRBV27|TRBJ1-1
CASSFDQRGNTEAFF
TGTGCCAGCAGTTTTGACCAGCGAGGGAACACTGAAGCTTTCTTT
>-|-|TRBV6-5|TRBJ1-3
CASSYRQTSSGNTIYF
TGTGCCAGCAGTTACCGCCAGACGAGCTCTGGAAACACCATATATTTT
>-|-|TRBV6-5|TRBJ2-7
CASSYSDGSTYEQYF
TGTGCCAGCAGTTATTCGGACGGGAGCACCTACGAGCAGTACTTC
>-|-|TRBV2|TRBJ2-7
CASRRENYEQYF
TGTGCCAGCCGAAGAGAGAATTACGAGCAGTACTTC
>-|TRBD1|TRBV9|TRBJ2-2
CASSKQGARTGELFF
TGTGCCAGCAGCAAACAGGGGGCTCGTACCGGGGAGCTGTTTTTT
>-|-|TRBV4-3|TRBJ2-5
CASSQDGYQETQYF
TGCGCCAGCAGCCAGGATGGGTACCAAGAGACCCAGTACTTC
>few|-|TRBV7-2|TRBJ1-5
CASSLALGVLQPQHF
TGTGCCAGCAGCTTAGCGCTGGGGGTACTCCAACCCCAGCATTTT
>-|TRBD1|TRBV27|TRBJ1-1
CASSLGTGISNTEAFF
TGTGCCAGCAGTTTAGGGACAGGGATTTCGAACACTGAAGCTTTCTTT
>-|-|TRBV6-5|TRBJ2-2
CASTSYSLPGELFF
TGTGCCAGCACCTCCTACAGCCTCCCCGGGGAGCTGTTTTTT
>-|TRBD1|TRBV7-2|TRBJ2-7
CASSSGTGGYEQYF
TGTGCCAGCAGCTCCGGGACAGGGGGCTACGAGCAGTACTTC
>-|TRBD1|TRBV4-3|TRBJ1-2
CASSQAITGGSYGYTF
TGCGCCAGCAGCCAAGCGATAACAGGGGGGAGCTATGGCTACACCTTC
>-|-|TRBV4-3|TRBJ2-7
CASSPGLGRNEQYF
TGCGCCAGCAGCCCTGGGTTGGGGAGGAACGAGCAGTACTTC
>-|-|TRBV15|TRBJ1-2
CATSRDGAYGYTF
TGTGCCACCAGCAGAGATGGGGCCTATGGCTACACCTTC
>-|-|TRBV7-2|TRBJ2-3
CASSPIGSDTQYF
TGTGCCAGCAGCCCCATTGGGTCAGATACGCAGTATTTT
>-|-|TRBV5-4|TRBJ2-7
CASSQDRGNSKTEQYF
TGCGCCAGCAGCCAAGATCGTGGGAACAGTAAGACCGAGCAGTACTTC
>-|-|TRBV28|TRBJ2-7
CASAPGPGTYEQYF
TGTGCCAGCGCCCCCGGACCAGGAACCTACGAGCAGTACTTC
>-|-|TRBV10-3|TRBJ1-2
CAISGPTGTAGGYTF
TGTGCCATCAGCGGTCCCACAGGGACGGCTGGTGGCTACACCTTC
>-|-|TRBV28|TRBJ1-4
CASSATTNEKLFF
TGTGCCAGCAGCGCTACAACTAATGAAAAACTGTTTTTT
>-|-|TRBV30|TRBJ2-7
CAWTLDRTQYF
TGTGCCTGGACCCTCGACAGGACGCAGTACTTC
>-|-|TRBV10-3|TRBJ1-1
CAIGGNIRNTEAFF
TGTGCCATCGGGGGGAACATACGAAACACTGAAGCTTTCTTT
>-|TRBD1|TRBV5-8|TRBJ1-1
CASSLGRGWGTEAFF
TGTGCCAGCAGCTTGGGCAGGGGGTGGGGCACTGAAGCTTTCTTT
>once|-|TRBV4-3|TRBJ2-6
CASSQDLHGSGANVLTF
TGCGCCAGCAGCCAAGATCTTCACGGCTCTGGGGCCAACGTCCTGACTTTC
>-|-|TRBV7-2|TRBJ2-1
CASSPRQTYNEQFF
TGTGCCAGCAGCCCGCGACAGACCTACAATGAGCAGTTCTTC
>-|-|TRBV21-1|TRBJ2-5
CASSKSGTVETQYF
TGTGCCAGCAGCAAATCAGGGACCGTAGAGACCCAGTACTTC